Listed below are T cell receptor beta chains from one sample, sequenced in a study of CD8+ T cells in alopecia areata. TCRdb's table, derived via immunoSEQ multiplex PCR, lists solely in-frame clones and lacks some. In the table there are 150,000 to 160,000 clones, 45% to 55% of which are singletons. The material sequenced was CD8+ T cells sorted from blood, taken at week 0. The source is a human donor with alopecia areata. CDR3s include the opening cysteine and the closing phenylalanine or tryptophan.

V	length	J	CDR3
TRBV27	13	TRBJ1-6	CASSLGGPSPLHF
TRBV10-2	13	TRBJ2-3	CASSLAGTDTQYF
TRBV4-1	15	TRBJ1-2	CASSQLARGPHGYTF
TRBV29-1	13	TRBJ1-1	CSDGGYSNTEAFF
TRBV2	13	TRBJ2-5	CATRASPQETQYF
TRBV29-1	12	TRBJ1-4	CSVGVGDEKLFF
TRBV15	14	TRBJ1-5	CATSRVTGAQPQHF
TRBV7-9	15	TRBJ2-2	CASSAGDRETGELFF
TRBV7-9	15	TRBJ2-3	CASSSGRGRSDTQYF
TRBV7-9	15	TRBJ1-5	CASSSTGGGNQPQHF
TRBV9	13	TRBJ2-1	CASSMGRSNEQFF
TRBV11-2	17	TRBJ2-2	CASSPRGAQRNTGELFF
TRBV5-1	15	TRBJ1-1	CASSWEEEGDTEAFF
TRBV20-1	11	TRBJ2-1	CSATHYNEQFF
TRBV15	13	TRBJ1-2	CATSIDRGRGYTF
TRBV30	13	TRBJ2-7	CAGGAPPLYEQYF
TRBV29-1	12	TRBJ2-7	CSVWGAAYEQYF
TRBV7-8	18	TRBJ2-1	CASSLGPSGGASHNEQFF
TRBV7-9	13	TRBJ2-2	CASSLMDTGELFF
TRBV7-9	15	TRBJ1-1	CASSLPRTGNTEAFF
TRBV30	14	TRBJ2-1	CAWSVKGGRYEQFF
TRBV29-1	13	TRBJ1-2	CSVDAGELRGYTF
TRBV7-9	13	TRBJ2-7	CASSAQTVYEQYF
TRBV6-5	13	TRBJ2-7	CASSYGGTYEQYF
TRBV2	13	TRBJ1-1	CASRPGTGTEAFF
TRBV4-3	14	TRBJ1-2	CASSHNSNSYGYTF